The 15 T cell receptor beta chains below were found in one sample sequenced in a study of Graves' ophthalmopathy and Graves' hyperthyroidism. RNA transcripts yielded amplified TCR beta CDR3 regions. HTBI primers were used in a first-round RT-PCR, which preceded a second-round multiplex PCR. TCRdb redid the calling of the multiplex PCR reads with MiXCR, one entry per CDR3 protein. Found here are a few hundred thousand distinct CDR3 sequences, about 40% of them singletons; the top ten hold about 4%. Material for sequencing was peripheral blood or thyroid tissue (not recorded which). These receptors came from an adult man with Graves' hyperthyroidism.

This chain links TRBV12-3 or TRBV12-4 with TRBJ2-5; the D gene is possibly TRBD1 (5 bases). Trimming removed 5 bases at V and 11 bases at J, with 21 bases between. This CDR3 has 14 amino acids. The CDR3 DNA follows: TGTGCCAGCAGTCAAGACTCCGGACAAAGCGTTCAGTACTTC. The encoded protein is CASSQDSGQSVQYF.

In regard to this clonotype: Just one base apart from a much larger clone, this may be a read error. The rearrangement joins TRBV11-2 to TRBJ1-4; 9 bases line up with TRBD1. The germline gives CDR1 SGHAT, CDR2 FQNNGV. The CDR3 spans 17 residues. CDR3 loop: CAGSLGPTGTGNEKLFF. The CDR3 region has the DNA TGTGCCGGCAGCCTTGGCCCGACCGGGACAGGGAATGAAAAACTGTTTTTT.

This clonotype was recorded once. The chain has TRBV7-9 and TRBJ2-2; D tentatively reads TRBD1 or TRBD2 (6 bases each). The V end was cut by 7 bases, the J end by 9 bases, with 21 bases between. Germline CDR1 is SEHNR and CDR2 is FQNEAQ (reference sequence). This CDR3 spans 15 amino acids. CDR3: CASTHTVGGRWELFF. For the CDR3, the DNA is TGTGCCAGCACACACACGGTTGGGGGGCGGTGGGAGCTGTTTTTT. The whole variable domain, remainder taken from reference TRBV7-9 and TRBJ2-2, is DTGVSQNPRHKITKRGQNVTFRCDPISEHNRLYWYRQTLGQGPEFLTYFQNEAQLEKSRLLSDRFSAERPKGSFSTLEIQRTEQGDSAMYLCASTHTVGGRWELFFGEGSRLTVL.

The gene calls are TRBV19 and TRBJ1-1; D is unresolved. The CDR3 is made up of 11 amino acids. The V gene lost 4 bases and the J gene lost 11 bases, with 11 bases spanning the gap. Looked up from germline, CDR1 is LNHDA and CDR2 is SQIVND (reference sequence). CDR3 DNA sequence: TGTGCCAGTAGTACCTCCCTTGATGCTTTCTTT. Protein: CASSTSLDAFF. Full variable domain (missing parts from reference TRBV19 and TRBJ1-1): DGGITQSPKYLFRKEGQNVTLSCEQNLNHDAMYWYRQDPGQGLRLIYYSQIVNDFQKGDIAEGYSVSREKKESFPLTVTSAQKNPTAFYLCASSTSLDAFFGQGTRLTVV.

This clonotype has at least ten counts. V usage is TRBV7-9 and J usage is TRBJ1-6, with D possibly matching TRBD1 (6 bases). This CDR3 region has 15 residues. The germline V gene has CDR1 SEHNR and CDR2 FQNEAQ (reference sequence). With 5 bases removed from V and 8 bases from J, the gap between germline ends came to 16 bases. CDR3 DNA: TGTGCCAGCAGCCCGGACAGTTTTCTTGATTCACCCCTCCACTTT. Amino acids: CASSPDSFLDSPLHF.

This clonotype showed up many times. The rearrangement joins TRBV6-1 to TRBJ1-2, with D hard to call. V was pared by 4 bases and J by 4 bases, with 16 bases between. This CDR3 contains 15 residues. Germline CDR1 MNHNS, CDR2 SASEGT. CDR3 in amino acids: CASSAGPIGSYGYTF. For the CDR3, the DNA is TGTGCCAGCAGTGCCGGACCGATCGGTTCCTATGGCTACACCTTC.

In its sample, this clonotype was seen many times. The gene calls are TRBV20-1 and TRBJ1-2; 10 positions agree with TRBD1. Germline V gives CDR1 DFQATT, CDR2 SNEGSKA (reference sequence). This CDR3 comprises 15 residues. Trimming at V came to 3 bases and at J to 5 bases, leaving 9 bases not matched to a gene. As DNA, the CDR3 is TGCAGTGCTAGGTGGGAGGACAGGGGGTGGTATGGCTACACCTTC. It is translated as CSARWEDRGWYGYTF.

This clonotype appeared once. At one of its ends the junction is not consistent with the germline gene, which may arise from a read error. The V and J genes are TRBV10-2 and TRBJ1-6, with D possibly being TRBD1 (5 bases). Germline assignment: CDR1 WSHSY and CDR2 SAAADI. The CDR3 totals 19 residues. CDR3 nucleotide sequence: TGTGCCAGCAGTTACTACGCGGGGACCGTGAGCTCCTATAATTCACCCCTCCACTTT. Its protein product is CASSYYAGTVSSYNSPLHF.

This clonotype was observed a handful of times. Possible read error: a much larger clone is one base away. V and J are TRBV20-1 and TRBJ2-7, with D tentatively TRBD1 or TRBD2 (5 bases each). The CDR3 is 11 amino acids. V was cut by 7 bases and J by 5 bases, with 12 bases left in between. Germline-derived CDR1 and CDR2 are DFQATT and SNEGSKA (reference sequence). CDR3 protein: CSVTVGDEQYF. CDR3 nucleotides: TGCAGTGTTACCGTGGGGGACGAGCAGTACTTC.

This clonotype appeared a few times. The J gene is TRBJ2-7, the V gene TRBV12-3 or TRBV12-4, with 10 bases that match TRBD1. The CDR3 length is 16 residues. The V and J ends lost 3 bases and 3 bases, in that order; junction bases with no gene match: 8. In nucleotides, the CDR3 is TGTGCCAGCAGTTTTAACCCGGGACAGGGGCTCTACGAGCAGTACTTC. Its translation is CASSFNPGQGLYEQYF.

This clonotype occurred a few times. This chain uses TRBV29-1 with TRBJ2-1; a weak D match, TRBD1 (6 bases). Trimming took off 4 bases at V and 0 bases at J, with 7 bases between the two ends. The CDR3 is made up of 13 amino acids. Germline lookup yields CDR1 SQVTM and CDR2 ANQGSEA. CDR3 bases: TGCAGCGTTGTGGACAGCTCCTACAATGAGCAGTTCTTC. Protein product: CSVVDSSYNEQFF.

This clonotype was counted at least ten times. The chain employs TRBV5-4 and TRBJ2-7; 7 nucleotides line up with TRBD1. V shed 0 bases, J shed 5 bases, and the junction held 8 bases outside the gene matches. Germline V gives CDR1 SGHNT, CDR2 YYREEE (reference sequence). The CDR3 consists of 15 residues. This CDR3 reads CASSLGRLTGDEQYF. Written as DNA, the CDR3 is TGTGCCAGCAGCTTGGGACGCCTTACAGGGGACGAGCAGTACTTC.

This clonotype has at least ten counts. The gene calls are TRBV15 and TRBJ1-2; 7 positions match TRBD1. Unmatched junction bases numbered 8, after V lost 5 bases and J lost 2 bases. This CDR3 region has 15 residues. The germline V gene has CDR1 LNHNV and CDR2 YYDKDF (reference sequence). CDR3 loop: CATSATTGSNYGYTF. CDR3 sequence (DNA): TGTGCCACCAGCGCAACGACAGGGTCCAACTATGGCTACACCTTC. The full variable domain, completed using reference TRBV15 and TRBJ1-2, is DAMVIQNPRYQVTQFGKPVTLSCSQTLNHNVMYWYQQKSSQAPKLLFHYYDKDFNNEADTPDNFQSRRPNTSFCFLDIRSPGLGDTAMYLCATSATTGSNYGYTFGSGTRLTVV.

The chain couples TRBV7-8 to TRBJ2-7; D is unresolved. In germline, CDR1 is SGHVS, CDR2 FQNEAQ. V lost 0 bases, J lost 2 bases, and 5 bases lay in between. This CDR3 comprises 13 residues. The CDR3 sequence: CASSLAWTYEQYF. For the CDR3, the DNA is TGTGCCAGCAGCTTAGCCTGGACCTACGAGCAGTACTTC.

This chain links TRBV7-9 with TRBJ1-2; no firm D call. Germline CDR1 and CDR2: SEHNR and FQNEAQ (reference sequence). CDR3 length: 14 residues. V lost 5 bases to trimming and J lost 8 bases, with 18 bases between them. CDR3 DNA: TGTGCCAGCAGCGCGAACTTGGACCGGTCCGGCTACACCTTC. It translates to CASSANLDRSGYTF. The full variable domain, its missing parts supplied by reference TRBV7-9 and TRBJ1-2, is DTGVSQNPRHKITKRGQNVTFRCDPISEHNRLYWYRQTLGQGPEFLTYFQNEAQLEKSRLLSDRFSAERPKGSFSTLEIQRTEQGDSAMYLCASSANLDRSGYTFGSGTRLTVV.